What follows are 25 T cell receptor beta chains derived from one specimen sequenced in a study of T cells after yellow fever vaccination (dated by TCRdb to about 2019). What this sample's treatment or condition label stands for: live attenuated yellow fever vaccine strain. Library generation was performed with 5' RACE. Instrument on record: Illumina HiSeq 2500. Using fastp trimming at Q25 and MiXCR clonotype assembly, TCRdb reanalyzed the public sequencing data and kept in-frame beta chains. Rows are unified per CDR3 protein, each entry keeping the most common DNA and genes. The sample data list more than 450,000 distinct CDR3 sequences, and less than 25% of these were observed just once. The ten largest account for about 16% of the sample. Sequencing used PBMCs, obtained roughly 20 days after the first yellow fever vaccination. All receptors come from a man in his late teens or twenties who received the YFV17D yellow fever vaccine.

This clonotype appeared a few times. The chain carries TRBV5-1 and TRBJ2-5; no definite D call. Trimming shortened V by 5 bases and J by 0 bases, and 8 bases separated the two germline ends. Germline CDR1 and CDR2: SGHRS and YFSETQ. The CDR3 runs to 13 residues. DNA of the CDR3: TGCGCCAGCAGTCCCCAAAACCAAGAGACCCAGTACTTC. It is translated as CASSPQNQETQYF.

This clonotype was seen once. J is TRBJ2-3 and V is TRBV10-3; D is undetermined. This CDR3 contains 16 residues. Germline V gene sequence: CDR1 ENHRY, CDR2 SYGVKD. V was pared by 5 bases and J by 2 bases, with 17 bases between. The CDR3 DNA sequence: TGTGCCATCAGTTCCGTGAAGAGACACCTCACAGATACGCAGTATTTT. Encoded protein: CAISSVKRHLTDTQYF.

This clonotype was seen a handful of times. This chain joins TRBV7-9 and TRBJ1-1; D is uncertain. The V end was cut by 5 bases, the J end by 1 base, with 11 bases between. This CDR3 has 14 amino acids. CDR1 SEHNR and CDR2 FQNEAQ come from the germline V gene (reference sequence). The CDR3 here is CASSTQDENTEAFF. CDR3 nucleotide sequence: TGTGCCAGCAGCACCCAGGACGAGAACACTGAAGCTTTCTTT.

The J gene is TRBJ2-1, the V gene TRBV4-3, with 9 bases fitting TRBD2. The CDR3 is 18 residues long. Unmatched junction bases numbered 11, after V lost 0 bases and J lost 5 bases. The germline CDR1 and CDR2 sequences are LGHNA and YSLEER. DNA for the CDR3: TGCGCCAGCAGCCAAGATAGTGGTAGCGGGGGCCCGGACAATGAGCAGTTCTTC. Its translation: CASSQDSGSGGPDNEQFF.

A few counts support this clonotype. The rearrangement links TRBV6-1 to TRBJ1-5; no reliable D call. Germline V CDR1 and CDR2: MNHNS, SASEGT. CDR3 length equals 14 residues. Trimming cost V 4 bases and J 1 base, with 8 bases left between them. The CDR3 nucleotides are TGTGCCAGCAGTGGGACGTTGAGCAATCAGCCCCAGCATTTT. Translating gives CASSGTLSNQPQHF.

This clonotype was recorded a few times. The chain employs TRBV14 and TRBJ2-7; 9 nucleotides match TRBD2. The germline V gene has CDR1 SGHDN and CDR2 FVKESK. V shed 1 base, J shed 0 bases, and the junction held 7 bases outside the gene matches. The CDR3 consists of 17 residues. The CDR3 here is CASSQAASGVSSYEQYF. The DNA for the CDR3 is TGTGCCAGCAGCCAAGCGGCTAGCGGGGTCAGCTCCTACGAGCAGTACTTC.

The CDR3 DNA reads TGTGCCTGGAGTACGGGACAGGGGCCCCTCAATGAGCAGTTCTTC. Protein: CAWSTGQGPLNEQFF. V is TRBV30 and J is TRBJ2-1, with 10 positions matching TRBD1. The germline CDR1 and CDR2 sequences are GTSNPN and SVGIG (reference sequence). The CDR3 runs to 15 residues. V shed 2 bases, J shed 6 bases, and the junction held 7 bases outside the gene matches.

The chain recombines TRBV15 with TRBJ2-1; D is undetermined. Germline-derived CDR1 and CDR2 are LNHNV and YYDKDF (reference sequence). The CDR3 consists of 16 residues. Trimming removed 5 bases from V and 0 bases from J, with 14 bases in between. The CDR3 spells CATSSYSRASYNEQFF. CDR3 nucleotide sequence: TGTGCCACCAGCTCCTATAGCCGGGCCTCCTACAATGAGCAGTTCTTC. The full variable domain, completed using reference TRBV15 and TRBJ2-1, is DAMVIQNPRYQVTQFGKPVTLSCSQTLNHNVMYWYQQKSSQAPKLLFHYYDKDFNNEADTPDNFQSRRPNTSFCFLDIRSPGLGDTAMYLCATSSYSRASYNEQFFGPGTRLTVL.

This clonotype was counted a few times. The chain combines TRBV7-2 with TRBJ2-3; no definite D call. This CDR3 has 13 residues. Germline V CDR1 and CDR2: SGHTA, FQGNSA. V was clipped by 3 bases and J by 0 bases, with 4 bases between them. CDR3 loop: CASSFQSTDTQYF. As DNA, the CDR3 is TGTGCCAGCAGCTTTCAGAGCACAGATACGCAGTATTTT.

This clonotype was found a few times. This chain uses TRBV5-1 with TRBJ2-5, with a weak D call TRBD1 (6 bases). The germline gives CDR1 SGHRS, CDR2 YFSETQ. CDR3 length: 13 residues. V was trimmed by 6 bases and J by 4 bases, leaving 13 bases between them. The CDR3 loop is CASTLRTAETQYF. The CDR3 DNA reads TGCGCCAGCACCCTCCGGACAGCAGAGACCCAGTACTTC.

The chain employs TRBV12-3 or TRBV12-4 and TRBJ2-1, with TRBD2 as a possible D gene (6 bases). V was cut by 1 base and J by 15 bases, with 19 bases left in between. The length of the CDR3 is 14 residues. The CDR3 DNA reads as TGTGCCAGCAGTTTAGAGGACTGGGAGCGGGCAAGGTTCTTC. It translates to CASSLEDWERARFF.

This rearrangement joins TRBV5-1 to TRBJ1-3; tentative D call: TRBD1 (6 bases). The CDR3 extends over 14 amino acids. Germline V gives CDR1 SGHRS, CDR2 YFSETQ. V was shortened by 4 bases and J by 3 bases, with 11 bases between the two germline ends. The CDR3 protein is CASSMDSNGNTIYF. CDR3 DNA: TGCGCCAGCAGCATGGACAGTAATGGAAACACCATATATTTT.

The chain couples TRBV19 to TRBJ1-5, with D possibly being TRBD1 (5 bases). Trimming took 7 bases from V and 0 from J, leaving 16 bases between them. The CDR3 covers 16 residues. Germline V lookup: CDR1 LNHDA, CDR2 SQIVND (reference sequence). CDR3 nucleotide sequence: TGTGCCAGTAAAACCGGGACCCATTATAGCAATCAGCCCCAGCATTTT. Translated: CASKTGTHYSNQPQHF.

This chain joins TRBV4-3 and TRBJ1-5; 7 nucleotides line up with TRBD1. Germline values: CDR1 LGHNA, CDR2 YSLEER. The CDR3 runs 14 residues. The V segment lost 3 bases and the J segment 4 bases; nucleotides outside the gene matches: 3. The CDR3 DNA reads as TGCGCCAGCAGCCAGGACAGGAGAAATCAGCCCCAGCATTTT. Translating gives CASSQDRRNQPQHF.

This clonotype was recorded at least ten times. The rearrangement uses TRBV4-3 and TRBJ1-2; 10 bases agree with TRBD1. CDR1 and CDR2 from the germline V gene are LGHNA and YSLEER. V shed 4 bases and J 8 bases; nucleotides not matched to a gene: 7. The CDR3 length is 14 residues. As DNA, the CDR3 is TGCGCCAGCAGCCCCGGGACAGGGGTGCGGGGCTACACCTTC. Translating it yields CASSPGTGVRGYTF.

V is TRBV19 and J is TRBJ2-1, with D hard to call. V was cut by 0 bases and J by 0 bases, with 12 bases left in between. Germline assignment: CDR1 LNHDA and CDR2 SQIVND (reference sequence). The CDR3 extends over 17 amino acids. The CDR3 DNA follows: TGTGCCAGTAGTATAGATCTACTTATCAGCTCCTACAATGAGCAGTTCTTC. Amino acids: CASSIDLLISSYNEQFF.

V gene TRBV7-2 combines with J gene TRBJ2-3; D possibly matches TRBD1 or TRBD2 (5 bases each). Germline assignment: CDR1 SGHTA and CDR2 FQGNSA. V dropped 1 base and J dropped 4 bases, with 15 bases sitting between them. The CDR3 is made up of 16 amino acids. CDR3 sequence reads: CASSLGDDWPPDTQYF. As DNA, the CDR3 is TGTGCCAGCAGCTTAGGGGACGACTGGCCCCCAGATACGCAGTATTTT.

This clonotype has just a few counts. The chain's CDR3 is CASSLDRKNYGYTF. Written as DNA, the CDR3 is TGTGCCAGCAGCCTGGACAGAAAGAACTATGGCTACACCTTC. The chain carries TRBV4-2 and TRBJ1-2, with D perhaps matching TRBD1 (6 bases). This CDR3 has 14 amino acids. The germline V gene has CDR1 LGHNA and CDR2 YNFKEQ. Trimming removed 4 bases at V and 2 bases at J, with 11 bases between.

V is TRBV30 and J is TRBJ2-1; no reliable D call. V was clipped by 0 bases and J by 11 bases, with 14 bases between them. Per the germline V gene, CDR1 is GTSNPN and CDR2 is SVGIG (reference sequence). This CDR3 spans 13 amino acids. CDR3 in amino acids: CAWSVLAPGQQFF. As DNA, the CDR3 is TGTGCCTGGAGTGTACTCGCCCCGGGTCAGCAGTTCTTC.

This clonotype was picked up a small number of times. This chain joins TRBV9 and TRBJ2-7; D not resolved. The V gene's germline CDR1 is SGDLS and CDR2 YYNGEE. V gave up 0 bases and J gave up 2 bases, with 12 bases separating them. The CDR3 runs to 15 residues. This CDR3 is CASSVATDGAYEQYF. For the CDR3, the DNA is TGTGCCAGCAGCGTAGCTACTGACGGAGCCTACGAGCAGTACTTC.

This clonotype has more than one count but fewer than ten. This chain connects TRBV5-8 to TRBJ1-2; 9 nucleotides align to TRBD1. Germline CDR1 SGHTS, CDR2 YDEGEE. V gave up 5 bases and J gave up 3 bases; unmatched junction bases: 5. The length of the CDR3 is 14 residues. In DNA, the CDR3 is TGTGCCAGCAGTCTACAGGGGGCATACTATGGCTACACCTTC. Protein sequence: CASSLQGAYYGYTF. Looking up the rest from reference TRBV5-8 and TRBJ1-2 gives the full variable domain: EAGVTQSPTHLIKTRGQQATLRCSPISGHTSVYWYQQALGLGLQFLLWYDEGEERNRGNFPPRFSGRQFPNYSSELNVNALELEDSALYLCASSLQGAYYGYTFGSGTRLTVV.

As to this clonotype: The junction departs from the called germline gene at one end, perhaps through a read error. CDR3 in DNA: TGCGCCAGCAGCTTCGGACTAGCGGGGGAGAGCCAGTACTTC. It translates to CASSFGLAGESQYF. The V gene is TRBV5-1, the J gene TRBJ2-5; 13 bases map to TRBD2. Looked up from germline, CDR1 is SGHRS and CDR2 is YFSETQ. The CDR3 is 14 amino acids.

The V call is TRBV20-1, the J call TRBJ2-7, with 7 bases fitting TRBD1. V was clipped by 4 bases and J by 1 base; unmatched bases: 4. The CDR3 has 13 residues. Germline CDR1 reads DFQATT; CDR2 reads SNEGSKA (reference sequence). The CDR3 sequence: CSANAGGSYEQYF. The CDR3 DNA sequence: TGCAGTGCTAATGCAGGGGGTTCCTACGAGCAGTACTTC.

V usage is TRBV30 and J usage is TRBJ1-6; D is unresolved. The V and J ends lost 0 bases and 10 bases respectively, with 7 bases between them. Germline V gives CDR1 GTSNPN, CDR2 SVGIG (reference sequence). CDR3 length equals 12 residues. CDR3 DNA: TGTGCCTGGAGTGTACTAGGATCACCCCTCCACTTT. As protein: CAWSVLGSPLHF.

The chain joins TRBV12-3 or TRBV12-4 to TRBJ2-7; 8 nucleotides agree with TRBD1. Germline trimming cut 5 bases from V and 4 bases from J; bases unmatched to any gene: 10. The CDR3 consists of 15 residues. CDR3 protein: CASSLRQGSKYEQYF. The DNA of the CDR3 is TGTGCCAGCAGTCTGCGACAGGGGTCTAAGTACGAGCAGTACTTC.